This paragraph reports one T cell receptor beta chain. This sample includes further DNA sequences coding for the same CDR3. The entry originates in a study of blood T cell repertoires in COVID-19. Study-level information: Spain, Italy and the United States supplied samples that represented acute and convalescent COVID-19. Sample material is recorded as cDNA or gDNA derived from T cells, B-cell-depleted T cells, or PBMCs.

The germline gives CDR1 MDHEN, CDR2 SYDVKM. This CDR3 has 14 residues. The V segment lost 4 bases and the J segment 3 bases; nucleotides outside the gene matches: 6. In the authors' workflow: By means of reference gene primer amplification, nucleated cell counts were estimated. Profiled with immunoSEQ multiplex PCR; TCRdb holds only in-frame clones, not every one. Clone size and the V and J calls come from that table; the DNA yielded D and trimming. This sample has approximately 89,000 clones; roughly 85% occur once, and the top ten carry approximately 4.5%. The receptor was isolated from a man aged 65 to 85 with acute or convalescent COVID-19. The sequencing sample was made of peripheral blood. The gene calls are TRBV28 and TRBJ2-7, with 7 bases identical to TRBD1. The CDR3 sequence: CASSSPGQSYEQYF. The CDR3 region has the DNA TGTGCCAGCAGTTCCCCGGGACAGAGCTACGAGCAGTACTTC.